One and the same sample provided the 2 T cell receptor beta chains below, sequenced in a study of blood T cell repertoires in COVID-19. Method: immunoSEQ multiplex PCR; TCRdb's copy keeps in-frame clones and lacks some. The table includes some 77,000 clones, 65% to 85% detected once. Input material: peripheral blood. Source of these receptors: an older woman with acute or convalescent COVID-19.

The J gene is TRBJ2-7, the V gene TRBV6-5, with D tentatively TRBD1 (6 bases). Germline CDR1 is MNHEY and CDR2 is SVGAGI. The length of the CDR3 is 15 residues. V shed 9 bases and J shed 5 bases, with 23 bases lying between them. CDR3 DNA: TGTGCCAGTAGCAGACAGGTGCTCTTATCTAACGAGCAGTACTTC. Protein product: CASSRQVLLSNEQYF.

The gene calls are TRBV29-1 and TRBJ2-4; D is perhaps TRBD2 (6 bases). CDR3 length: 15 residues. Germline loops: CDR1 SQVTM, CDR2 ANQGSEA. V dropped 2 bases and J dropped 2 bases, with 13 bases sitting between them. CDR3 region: CSVEKEGASKNIQYF. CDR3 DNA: TGCAGCGTTGAAAAGGAGGGCGCGTCCAAAAACATTCAGTACTTC.